These T cell receptor beta chains were read from a single sample in a study of shared clonotypes between healthy human individuals. Some clones are missing from TCRdb's copy, which holds only in-frame ones; the method was immunoSEQ multiplex PCR. The sample has millions of clones, about 93% seen once. The sample was naive CD8+ T cells from PBMCs. The source is a man between 18 and 29 years old in good health. Some clones in this sample may be carry-over from other donors' samples. Each CDR3 is given with its conserved first and last residue. D genes are given only for firm matches. Expanded clones get a size class; other rows say once, few or many, or leave the size out.

once | NA | TRBJ2-7 | TRBV5-1 | TGCGCCAGCAGCTGGGGGGACGGAGCTTACGAGCAGTACTTC | CASSWGDGAYEQYF
once | NA | TRBJ2-7 | TRBV28 | TGTGCCAGCAGTCACCCCGCGGGGTCCTCCTACGAGCAGTACTTC | CASSHPAGSSYEQYF
NA | NA | TRBJ2-7 | TRBV15 | TGTGCCACCAGCAGAGATCTCAGCGGAGGGAACTCCTACGAGCAGTACTTC | CATSRDLSGGNSYEQYF
NA | NA | TRBJ1-3 | TRBV2 | TGTGCCAGCAGTGAATTATCTGGAAACACCATATATTTT | CASSELSGNTIYF
NA | TRBD2 | TRBJ2-7 | TRBV6-5 | TGTGCCAGCAGGGGAGGGCAGACCTACGAGCAGTACTTC | CASRGGQTYEQYF
NA | NA | TRBJ2-7 | TRBV4-1 | TGCGCCAGCAGCCAAGATCTCACTTTGGGGTACGAGCAGTACTTC | CASSQDLTLGYEQYF
NA | NA | TRBJ1-5 | TRBV4-1 | TGCGCCAGCAGCCAAGTATCTAAGCGGGGCAATCAGCCCCAGCATTTT | CASSQVSKRGNQPQHF
once | NA | TRBJ2-7 | TRBV12-2 | TGTGCAAGTCGCTTGGCCCCCGGGACTTCAGACTACGAGCAGTACTTC | CASRLAPGTSDYEQYF
NA | NA | TRBJ2-7 | TRBV29-1 | TGCAGCGTTAAACAGGGGACTACCTACGAGCAGTACTTC | CSVKQGTTYEQYF
NA | NA | TRBJ2-2 | TRBV7-9 | TGTGCCAGCAGCTTAGAAGGAACCGGGGAGCTGTTTTTT | CASSLEGTGELFF
NA | NA | TRBJ2-7 | TRBV28 | TGTGCCAGCAGTTTGCGTTGGACCCCTAGCTCCTACGAGCAGTACTTC | CASSLRWTPSSYEQYF
NA | TRBD2 | TRBJ2-1 | TRBV30 | TGTGCCTGGAGTGAGTCGACTAGCGGGGTTCCCTACAATGAGCAGTTCTTC | CAWSESTSGVPYNEQFF
NA | NA | TRBJ1-5 | TRBV7-9 | TGTGCCAGCAGCTCCGTGGGTCCCCAGCATTTT | CASSSVGPQHF
NA | NA | TRBJ2-1 | TRBV5-8 | TGTGCCAGCAGCTTGGTCGGGTTTAAGGATGAGCAGTTCTTC | CASSLVGFKDEQFF
NA | TRBD1 | TRBJ2-1 | TRBV5-1 | TGCGCCAGCAGCTTGGGCAGGGGGCGTAGGAATGAGCAGTTCTTC | CASSLGRGRRNEQFF
NA | NA | TRBJ1-3 | TRBV11-2 | TGTGCCAGCAGCCTTCAGCCTGAGAACTCTGGAAACACCATATATTTT | CASSLQPENSGNTIYF
NA | TRBD2 | TRBJ2-5 | TRBV7-9 | TGTGCCAGCAGCTTATTTTTCGTAGCGGGAGCCCAAGAGACCCAGTACTTC | CASSLFFVAGAQETQYF
NA | NA | TRBJ2-7 | TRBV9 | TGTGCCAGCAGCGTCCTGGACGGAGCCTACGAGCAGTACTTC | CASSVLDGAYEQYF
NA | NA | TRBJ2-1 | TRBV5-1 | TGCGCCAGCAGCTCCGGACAAAACTCCTACAATGAGCAGTTCTTC | CASSSGQNSYNEQFF
NA | TRBD2 | TRBJ2-1 | TRBV29-1 | TGCAGCGTTGGGATAGCGGGAGAAAATGAGCAGTTCTTC | CSVGIAGENEQFF
few | NA | TRBJ2-2 | TRBV25-1 | TGTGCCAGCAGTCCACAAGGATTTGCGACAGCGTTTTTT | CASSPQGFATAFF
few | NA | TRBJ1-2 | TRBV19 | TGTGCCAGTAGTGAAGACAACCTTAACTATGGCTACACCTTC | CASSEDNLNYGYTF
NA | NA | TRBJ2-3 | TRBV28 | TGTGCCAGCAGTTTGGGGGTGGGGAGGACAGATACGCAGTATTTT | CASSLGVGRTDTQYF
NA | NA | TRBJ2-2 | TRBV27 | TGTGCCAGCAGCCCCCGCGCCGGGGAGCTGTTTTTT | CASSPRAGELFF
NA | TRBD2 | TRBJ2-1 | TRBV19 | TGTGCCAGTAGTATACCTCCCGAGCGGGAGACCTACAATGAGCAGTTCTTC | CASSIPPERETYNEQFF
once | NA | TRBJ1-1 | TRBV5-6 | TGTGCCAGCAGCTTGTATAGGGTTTTTACTGAAGCTTTCTTT | CASSLYRVFTEAFF
NA | TRBD2 | TRBJ2-1 | TRBV7-3 | TGTGCCAGCAGCTTAAGGGCGGGAGGGCTCTACAATGAGCAGTTCTTC | CASSLRAGGLYNEQFF
NA | TRBD1 | TRBJ2-7 | TRBV6-5 | TGTGCCAGCAGTTACAACAGGGGCTACGAGCAGTACTTC | CASSYNRGYEQYF
NA | TRBD2 | TRBJ2-1 | TRBV4-3 | TGCGCCAGCAGCCAAGCGGGAGGCCCCTCCTACAATGAGCAGTTCTTC | CASSQAGGPSYNEQFF
NA | NA | TRBJ1-1 | TRBV7-9 | TGTGCCAGCAGCTTATCGGGTCGGGTGAACACTGAAGCTTTCTTT | CASSLSGRVNTEAFF
once | NA | TRBJ2-7 | TRBV7-9 | TGTGCCAGCAGCCCCAGGGGGGGCGGGCGCGAGCAGTACTTC | CASSPRGGGREQYF
NA | NA | TRBJ1-2 | TRBV6-5 | TGTGCCAGCAGTCTCCTTGGGGGCCAAGGTGGCTACACCTTC | CASSLLGGQGGYTF
NA | NA | TRBJ1-1 | TRBV9 | TGTGCCAGCAGCCCCCGGGGGGCTGGGAACACTGAAGCTTTCTTT | CASSPRGAGNTEAFF
NA | TRBD1 | TRBJ1-5 | TRBV7-8 | TGTGCCAGCAGGAAACAGGGGAGCAATCAGCCCCAGCATTTT | CASRKQGSNQPQHF
NA | NA | TRBJ2-5 | TRBV29-1 | TGCAGCGTCTATTTTACCGGGACAATCGAGACCCAGTACTTC | CSVYFTGTIETQYF
NA | NA | TRBJ2-3 | TRBV4-1 | TGCGCCAGCAGCCAAGAAGGGCGCCCGGTTTCAGATACGCAGTATTTT | CASSQEGRPVSDTQYF
NA | TRBD1 | TRBJ2-7 | TRBV29-1 | TGCAGCGTTGTGGGACAGGGACCCTACGAGCAGTACTTC | CSVVGQGPYEQYF
NA | NA | TRBJ1-2 | TRBV27 | TGTGCCAGCAGTTTAGGGTTGAGCTATGGCTACACCTTC | CASSLGLSYGYTF
NA | TRBD1 | TRBJ1-2 | TRBV10-2 | TGCGCCAGCAGCCGACAGGGGTCATATGGCTACACCTTC | CASSRQGSYGYTF
once | NA | TRBJ1-3 | TRBV28 | TGTGCCAGCAGTTTATCCCAGGGAACCTCTGGAAACACCATATATTTT | CASSLSQGTSGNTIYF
NA | TRBD1 | TRBJ2-2 | TRBV19 | TGTGCCAGTAGCGTCGGGACAGGGTACACCGGGGAGCTGTTTTTT | CASSVGTGYTGELFF
NA | NA | TRBJ2-7 | TRBV6-6 | TGTGCCACAACCCTAAGGCCCTCCTACGAGCAGTACTTC | CATTLRPSYEQYF
NA | NA | TRBJ1-1 | TRBV7-8 | TGTGCCAGCAGCCATGCCCAAGGGATCCTACCTGCTGAAGCTTTCTTT | CASSHAQGILPAEAFF
NA | NA | TRBJ1-1 | TRBV9 | TGTGCCAGCAGCGTAGGGGTTGGAGGTGAAGCTTTCTTT | CASSVGVGGEAFF
NA | TRBD1 | TRBJ2-5 | TRBV10-2 | TGCGCCAGCAGTGACCCCCGACAGGGTAAAGAGACCCAGTACTTC | CASSDPRQGKETQYF
NA | NA | TRBJ2-1 | TRBV7-9 | TGTGCCAGCAGCCCCAATAATAGGGGGGACTATTACAATGAGCAGTTCTTC | CASSPNNRGDYYNEQFF
few | NA | TRBJ1-2 | TRBV25-1 | TGTGCCAGCAGCTCTGGGGGCTATGGCTACACCTTC | CASSSGGYGYTF
NA | TRBD1 | TRBJ2-3 | TRBV9 | TGTGCCAGCAGCGCATACCCGGGACAGTCAGATACGCAGTATTTT | CASSAYPGQSDTQYF
NA | NA | TRBJ2-3 | TRBV7-9 | TGTGCCAGCACCCAGGAGGGAGTGCTGGATACGCAGTATTTT | CASTQEGVLDTQYF
NA | TRBD1 | TRBJ1-5 | TRBV19 | TGTGCCAGTAGTATGAGTTCCGGGACAGGGCTTATAGCCCAGCATTTT | CASSMSSGTGLIAQHF
NA | NA | TRBJ2-3 | TRBV21-1 | TGTGCCAGCAGCAAAGGCCCCGAGACTAGCGGGATTTGGAGTTCCACAGATACGCAGTATTTT | CASSKGPETSGIWSSTDTQYF
NA | TRBD2 | TRBJ2-3 | TRBV9 | TGTGCCAGCAGCGTAGCGGATTTCAGCGGGAGGACAGATACGCAGTATTTT | CASSVADFSGRTDTQYF
NA | TRBD2 | TRBJ2-7 | TRBV5-1 | TGCGCCAGCAGCGAGGGTAGCGGGAGGGTAAAAGACGAGCAGTACTTC | CASSEGSGRVKDEQYF
NA | NA | TRBJ2-7 | TRBV6-1 | TGTGCCAGCAGTTCTAGATCCTACGAGCAGTACTTC | CASSSRSYEQYF
NA | NA | TRBJ1-1 | TRBV27 | TGTGCCAGCGGGCTCAAGGGGCCGAACACTGAAGCTTTCTTT | CASGLKGPNTEAFF
NA | NA | TRBJ1-1 | TRBV4-1 | TGCGCCAGCAGCCCCCTTCCAGGGGTTTTCACTGAAGCTTTCTTT | CASSPLPGVFTEAFF
NA | TRBD1 | TRBJ1-2 | TRBV19 | TGTGCCAGTAGTATTTTCGGACAGGGGGCCGGCTACACCTTC | CASSIFGQGAGYTF
NA | NA | TRBJ2-7 | TRBV7-2 | TGTGCCAGCAGCTTAGTTGGGGCAGGGTCCTACGAGCAGTACTTC | CASSLVGAGSYEQYF